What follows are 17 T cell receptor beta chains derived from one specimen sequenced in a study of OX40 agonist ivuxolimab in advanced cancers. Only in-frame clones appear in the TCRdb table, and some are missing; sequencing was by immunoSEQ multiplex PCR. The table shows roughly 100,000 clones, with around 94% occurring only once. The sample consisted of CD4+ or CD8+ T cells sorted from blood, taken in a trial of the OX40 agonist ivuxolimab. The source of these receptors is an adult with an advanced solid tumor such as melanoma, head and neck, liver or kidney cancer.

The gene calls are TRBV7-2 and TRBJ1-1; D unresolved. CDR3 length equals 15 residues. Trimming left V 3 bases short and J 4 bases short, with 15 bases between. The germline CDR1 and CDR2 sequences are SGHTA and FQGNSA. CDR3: CASSFYPSTLTEAFF. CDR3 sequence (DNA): TGTGCCAGCAGCTTTTACCCCTCCACACTCACTGAAGCTTTCTTT.

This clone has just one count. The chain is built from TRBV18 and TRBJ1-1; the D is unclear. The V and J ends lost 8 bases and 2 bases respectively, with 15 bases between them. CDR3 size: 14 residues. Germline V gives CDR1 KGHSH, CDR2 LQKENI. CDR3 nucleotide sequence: TGTGCCAGCGCTGAGGTACGGGGAAACACTGAAGCTTTCTTT. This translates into CASAEVRGNTEAFF.

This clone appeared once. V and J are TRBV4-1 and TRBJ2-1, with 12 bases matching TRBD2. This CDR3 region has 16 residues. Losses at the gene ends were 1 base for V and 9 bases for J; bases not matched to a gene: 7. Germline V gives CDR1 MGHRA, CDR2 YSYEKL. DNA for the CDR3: TGCGCCAGCAGCCAAGGACGACTAGCGGGAGCGGGTGAGCAGTTCTTC. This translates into CASSQGRLAGAGEQFF.

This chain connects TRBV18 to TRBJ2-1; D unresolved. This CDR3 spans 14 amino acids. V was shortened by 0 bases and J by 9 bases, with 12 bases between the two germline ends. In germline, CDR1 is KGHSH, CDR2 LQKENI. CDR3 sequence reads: CASSPPSSKREQFF. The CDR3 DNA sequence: TGTGCCAGCTCACCACCGTCGTCAAAACGTGAGCAGTTCTTC.

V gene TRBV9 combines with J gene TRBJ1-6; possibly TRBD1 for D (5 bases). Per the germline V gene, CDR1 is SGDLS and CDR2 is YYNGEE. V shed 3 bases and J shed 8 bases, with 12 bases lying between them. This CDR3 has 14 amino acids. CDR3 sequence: CASSGGPPDSPLHF. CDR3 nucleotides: TGTGCCAGCAGCGGGGGCCCACCCGATTCACCCCTCCACTTT.

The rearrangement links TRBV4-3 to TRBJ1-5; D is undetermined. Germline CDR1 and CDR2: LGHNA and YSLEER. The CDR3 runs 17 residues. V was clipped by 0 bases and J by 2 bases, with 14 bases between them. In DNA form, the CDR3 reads TGCGCCAGCAGCCAAGATCGTAAGGGTCTCTGCAATCAGCCCCAGCATTTT. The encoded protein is CASSQDRKGLCNQPQHF.

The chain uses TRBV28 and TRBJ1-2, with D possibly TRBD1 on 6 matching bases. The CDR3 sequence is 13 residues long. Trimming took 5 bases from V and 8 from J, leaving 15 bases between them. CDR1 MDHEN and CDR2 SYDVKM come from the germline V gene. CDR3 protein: CASSTTTGMGYTF. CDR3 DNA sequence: TGTGCCAGCAGTACCACTACAGGGATGGGCTACACCTTC.

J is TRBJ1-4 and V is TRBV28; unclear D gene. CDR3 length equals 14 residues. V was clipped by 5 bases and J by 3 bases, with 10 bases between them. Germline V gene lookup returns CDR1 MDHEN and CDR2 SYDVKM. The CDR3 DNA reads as TGTGCCAGCAGTCTCGGTCTTTCTAATGAAAAACTGTTTTTT. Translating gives CASSLGLSNEKLFF. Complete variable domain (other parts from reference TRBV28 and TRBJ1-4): DVKVTQSSRYLVKRTGEKVFLECVQDMDHENMFWYRQDPGLGLRLIYFSYDVKMKEKGDIPEGYSVSREKKERFSLILESASTNQTSMYLCASSLGLSNEKLFFGSGTQLSVL.

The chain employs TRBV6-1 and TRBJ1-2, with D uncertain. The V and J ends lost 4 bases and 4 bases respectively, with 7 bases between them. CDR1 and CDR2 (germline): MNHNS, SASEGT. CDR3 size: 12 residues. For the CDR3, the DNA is TGTGCCAGCAGTGTGCGGTCCTATGGCTACACCTTC. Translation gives CASSVRSYGYTF.

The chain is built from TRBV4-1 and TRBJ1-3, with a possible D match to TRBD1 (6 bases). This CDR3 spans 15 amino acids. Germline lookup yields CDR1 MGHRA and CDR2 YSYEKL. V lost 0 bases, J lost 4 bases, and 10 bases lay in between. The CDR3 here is CASSQDWGQGNTIYF. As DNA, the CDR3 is TGCGCCAGCAGCCAAGACTGGGGGCAAGGAAACACCATATATTTT.

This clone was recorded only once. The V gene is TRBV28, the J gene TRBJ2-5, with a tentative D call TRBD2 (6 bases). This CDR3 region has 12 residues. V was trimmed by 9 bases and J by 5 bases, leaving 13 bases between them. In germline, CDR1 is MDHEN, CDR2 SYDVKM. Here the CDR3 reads CASTKGRETQYF. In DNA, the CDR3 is TGTGCCAGTACCAAGGGGAGGGAGACCCAGTACTTC.

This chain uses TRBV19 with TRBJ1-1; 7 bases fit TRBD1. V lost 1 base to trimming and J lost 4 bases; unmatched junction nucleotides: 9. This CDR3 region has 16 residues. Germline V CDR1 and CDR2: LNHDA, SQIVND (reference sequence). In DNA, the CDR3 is TGTGCCAGTAGTATAGGAGGGGGCGTTGGGGGCACTGAAGCTTTCTTT. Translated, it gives CASSIGGGVGGTEAFF.

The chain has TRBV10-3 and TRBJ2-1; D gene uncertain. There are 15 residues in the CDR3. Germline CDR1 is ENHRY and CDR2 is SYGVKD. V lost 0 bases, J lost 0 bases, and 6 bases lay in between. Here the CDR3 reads CAISESSSSYNEQFF. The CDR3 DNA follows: TGTGCCATCAGTGAGTCGTCAAGCTCCTACAATGAGCAGTTCTTC.

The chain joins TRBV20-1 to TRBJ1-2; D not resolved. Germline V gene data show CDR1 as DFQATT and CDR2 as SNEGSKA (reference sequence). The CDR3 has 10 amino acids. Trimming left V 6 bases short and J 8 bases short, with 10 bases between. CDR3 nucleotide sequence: TGCAGTGCATCGACTATGGGCTACACCTTC. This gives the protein CSASTMGYTF.

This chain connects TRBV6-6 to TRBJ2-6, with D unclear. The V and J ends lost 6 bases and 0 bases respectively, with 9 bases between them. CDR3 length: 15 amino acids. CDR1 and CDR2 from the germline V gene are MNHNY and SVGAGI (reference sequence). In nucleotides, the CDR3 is TGTGCCAGCAGCCACCGAAACTCTGGGGCCAACGTCCTGACTTTC. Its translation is CASSHRNSGANVLTF.

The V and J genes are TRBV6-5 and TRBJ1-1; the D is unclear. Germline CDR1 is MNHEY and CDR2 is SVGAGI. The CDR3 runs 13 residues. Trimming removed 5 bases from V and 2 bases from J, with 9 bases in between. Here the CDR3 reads CASSRKINTEAFF. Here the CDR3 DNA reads TGTGCCAGCAGTAGGAAAATTAACACTGAAGCTTTCTTT.

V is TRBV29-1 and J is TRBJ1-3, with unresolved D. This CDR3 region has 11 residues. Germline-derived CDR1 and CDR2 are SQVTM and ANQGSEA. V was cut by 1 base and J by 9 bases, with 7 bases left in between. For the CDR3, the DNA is TGCAGCGTTGAAGGCTTAGGCACCATATATTTT. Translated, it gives CSVEGLGTIYF.